Each of the 5 T cell receptor beta chains below was sequenced from the same sample in a study of blood T cell repertoires in COVID-19. Assay: immunoSEQ multiplex PCR; the TCRdb copy retains only in-frame clones and omits some. Here the sample spans roughly 78,000 clones, around 89% being singletons. Sequencing was carried out using peripheral blood. These receptors all stem from a man in his 60s with acute or convalescent COVID-19.

The genes are TRBV6-2 or TRBV6-3 and TRBJ2-7, with a tentative D call TRBD2 (5 bases). With 6 bases removed from V and 6 bases from J, the gap between germline ends came to 12 bases. The CDR3 is 12 amino acids. Germline V gene sequence: CDR1 MNHEY, CDR2 SVGEGT. The CDR3 spells CASSRGLSEQYF. For the CDR3, the DNA is TGTGCCAGCAGCCGAGGACTCAGCGAGCAGTACTTC.

This chain joins TRBV18 and TRBJ1-1, with TRBD1 identical over 11 bases. Germline CDR1 reads KGHSH; CDR2 reads LQKENI. The CDR3 contains 15 residues. J was trimmed by 7 bases and V by 1 base; bases with no gene match: 5. CDR3 amino acids: CASSPLGTGGSEAFF. In nucleotides, the CDR3 is TGTGCCAGCTCACCACTGGGGACAGGGGGGAGTGAAGCTTTCTTT.

V and J are TRBV5-1 and TRBJ2-1; D remains unclear. V gave up 4 bases and J gave up 6 bases, with 17 bases separating them. Germline V gives CDR1 SGHRS, CDR2 YFSETQ. CDR3 length: 15 residues. CDR3 sequence (DNA): TGCGCCAGCAGCACCCGGTCTAATTCGTTCAATGAGCAGTTCTTC. Its protein is CASSTRSNSFNEQFF.

The rearrangement joins TRBV13 to TRBJ2-7, with D perhaps TRBD2 (5 bases). CDR1 is PRHDT, CDR2 FYEKMQ, per germline (reference sequence). V lost 0 bases to trimming and J lost 3 bases, with 15 bases between them. CDR3 length equals 16 residues. The CDR3 bases are TGTGCCAGCAGCTTAGGCGCGAGGGCGAGAGGCTACGAGCAGTACTTC. This codes for CASSLGARARGYEQYF.

The chain employs TRBV7-9 and TRBJ2-7; TRBD1 matches at 9 bases. Germline V gives CDR1 SEHNR, CDR2 FQNEAQ (reference sequence). The CDR3 totals 15 residues. The ends lost 5 bases at V and 6 bases at J; junction bases unmatched: 11. This CDR3 reads CASSPRDRVYSEQYF. The CDR3 DNA follows: TGTGCCAGCAGCCCCCGGGACAGGGTGTACTCCGAGCAGTACTTC. The complete variable domain, with remaining parts taken from reference TRBV7-9 and TRBJ2-7, reads DTGVSQNPRHKITKRGQNVTFRCDPISEHNRLYWYRQTLGQGPEFLTYFQNEAQLEKSRLLSDRFSAERPKGSFSTLEIQRTEQGDSAMYLCASSPRDRVYSEQYFGPGTRLTVT.